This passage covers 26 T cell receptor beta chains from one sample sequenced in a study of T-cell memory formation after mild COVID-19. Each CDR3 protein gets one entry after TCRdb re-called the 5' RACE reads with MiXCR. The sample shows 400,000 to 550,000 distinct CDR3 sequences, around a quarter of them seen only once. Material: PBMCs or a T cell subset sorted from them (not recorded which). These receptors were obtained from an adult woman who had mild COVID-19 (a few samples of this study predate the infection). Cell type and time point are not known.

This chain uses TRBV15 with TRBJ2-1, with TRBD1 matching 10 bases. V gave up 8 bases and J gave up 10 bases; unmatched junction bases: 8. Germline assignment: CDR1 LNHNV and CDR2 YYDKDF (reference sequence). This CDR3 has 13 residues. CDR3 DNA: TGTGCCACCGGAGACAGGGGGCAGTTAGAGCAGTTCTTC. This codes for CATGDRGQLEQFF.

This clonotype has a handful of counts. The CDR3 DNA follows: TGTGCCAGCAGTTCCTTAGGGGCAGATACGCAGTATTTT. It encodes CASSSLGADTQYF. The J gene is TRBJ2-3, the V gene TRBV12-3 or TRBV12-4, with D perhaps matching TRBD1 (5 bases). This CDR3 is built from 13 residues. The ends were cut back, 4 bases at V and 4 bases at J, with 9 bases in the middle.

CDR3 bases: TGCGCCAGCAGCTTGTTCGGGCAGGGCAACCATGAAGCTTTCTTT. This sequence encodes CASSLFGQGNHEAFF. This chain links TRBV5-1 with TRBJ1-1; possible D gene TRBD1, 5 bases. Trimming took off 1 base at V and 7 bases at J, with 17 bases between the two ends. The CDR3 consists of 15 residues. CDR1 and CDR2 (germline): SGHRS, YFSETQ.

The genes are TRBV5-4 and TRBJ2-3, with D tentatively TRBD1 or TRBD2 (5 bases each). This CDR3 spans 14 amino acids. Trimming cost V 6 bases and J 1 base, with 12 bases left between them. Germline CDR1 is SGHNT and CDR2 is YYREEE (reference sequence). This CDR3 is CASNRDPGTDTQYF. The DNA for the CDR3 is TGTGCCAGCAACCGGGACCCAGGCACAGATACGCAGTATTTT.

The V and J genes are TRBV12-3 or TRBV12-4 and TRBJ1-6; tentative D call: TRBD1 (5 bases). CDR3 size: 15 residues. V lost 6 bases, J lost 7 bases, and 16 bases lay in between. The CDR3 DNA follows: TGTGCCAGCAGGCGACCGGGACGGGGAAATTCACCCCTCCACTTT. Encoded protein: CASRRPGRGNSPLHF.

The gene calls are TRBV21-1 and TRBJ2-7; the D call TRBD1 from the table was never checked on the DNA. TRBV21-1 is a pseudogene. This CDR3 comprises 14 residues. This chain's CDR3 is CASRRQGVSYEQYF. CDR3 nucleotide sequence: TGTGCCAGCAGGAGACAGGGGGTCTCCTACGAGCAGTACTTC.

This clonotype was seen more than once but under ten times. As DNA, the CDR3 is TGTGCCAGCAGTTGGGGGTCAGGGGCCATGAACACTGAAGCTTTCTTT. The encoded protein is CASSWGSGAMNTEAFF. The genes are TRBV12-3 or TRBV12-4 and TRBJ1-1, with D perhaps TRBD1 (6 bases). The CDR3 is made up of 16 amino acids. With 4 bases removed from V and 0 bases from J, the gap between germline ends came to 15 bases.

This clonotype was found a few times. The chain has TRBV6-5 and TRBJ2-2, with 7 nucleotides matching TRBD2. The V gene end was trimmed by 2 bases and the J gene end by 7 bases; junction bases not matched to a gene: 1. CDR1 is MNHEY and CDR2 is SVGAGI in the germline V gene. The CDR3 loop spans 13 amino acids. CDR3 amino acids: CASSYERGGELFF. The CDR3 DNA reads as TGTGCCAGCAGTTACGAGCGGGGCGGGGAGCTGTTTTTT.

CDR3 amino acids: CASSFPIYNEQFF. For the CDR3, the DNA is TGTGCCAGCAGCTTCCCTATTTACAATGAGCAGTTCTTC. This chain uses TRBV11-3 with TRBJ2-1; D is uncertain. V was clipped by 3 bases and J by 4 bases, with 7 bases between them. This CDR3 is 13 amino acids long. Germline V gene data show CDR1 as SGHNT and CDR2 as YENEEA.

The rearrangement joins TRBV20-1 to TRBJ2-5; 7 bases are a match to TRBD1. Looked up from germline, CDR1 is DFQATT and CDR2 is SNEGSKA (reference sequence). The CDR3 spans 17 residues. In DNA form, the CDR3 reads TGCAGCGACGCGATCCCCAACAGGGGTCGTAGCCAAGAGACCCAGTACTTC. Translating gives CSDAIPNRGRSQETQYF.

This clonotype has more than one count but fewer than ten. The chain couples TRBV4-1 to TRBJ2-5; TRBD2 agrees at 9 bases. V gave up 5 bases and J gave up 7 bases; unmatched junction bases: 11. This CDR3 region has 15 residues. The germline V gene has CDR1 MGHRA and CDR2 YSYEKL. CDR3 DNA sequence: TGCGCCAGCAGCGAGACTAGCGGAATTCGGGGGACCCAGTACTTC. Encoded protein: CASSETSGIRGTQYF.

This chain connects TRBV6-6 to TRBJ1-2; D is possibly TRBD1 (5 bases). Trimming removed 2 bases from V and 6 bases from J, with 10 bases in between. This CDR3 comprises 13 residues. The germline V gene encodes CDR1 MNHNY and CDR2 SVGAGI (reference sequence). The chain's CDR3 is CASSYPKGDGYTF. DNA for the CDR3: TGTGCCAGCAGTTACCCAAAAGGGGATGGCTACACCTTC.

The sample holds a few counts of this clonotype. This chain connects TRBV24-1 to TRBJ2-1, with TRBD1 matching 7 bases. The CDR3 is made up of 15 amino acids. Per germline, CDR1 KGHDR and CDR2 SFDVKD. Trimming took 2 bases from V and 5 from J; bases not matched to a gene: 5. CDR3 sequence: CATSDSGTVHNEQFF. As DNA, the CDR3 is TGTGCCACCAGTGATTCCGGGACAGTCCACAATGAGCAGTTCTTC.

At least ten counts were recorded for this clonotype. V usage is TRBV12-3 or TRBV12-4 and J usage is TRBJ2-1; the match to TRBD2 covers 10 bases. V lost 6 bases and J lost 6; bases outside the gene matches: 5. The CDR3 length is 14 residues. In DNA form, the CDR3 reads TGTGCCAGCAGCCCTCGGACTAGCGGCAATGAGCAGTTCTTC. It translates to CASSPRTSGNEQFF.

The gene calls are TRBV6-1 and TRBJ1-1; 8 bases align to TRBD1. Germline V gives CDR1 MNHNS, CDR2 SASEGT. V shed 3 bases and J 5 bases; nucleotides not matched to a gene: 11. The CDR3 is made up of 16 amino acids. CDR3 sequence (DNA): TGTGCCAGCAGTGAGGAGGTGGGACAGGTGTGGACTGAAGCTTTCTTT. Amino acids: CASSEEVGQVWTEAFF.

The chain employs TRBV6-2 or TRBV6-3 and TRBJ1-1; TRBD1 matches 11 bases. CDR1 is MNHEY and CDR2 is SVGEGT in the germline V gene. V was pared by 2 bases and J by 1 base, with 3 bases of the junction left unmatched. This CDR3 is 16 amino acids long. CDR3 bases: TGTGCCAGCAGTTACCCGGGACAGGGGGAGAACACTGAAGCTTTCTTT. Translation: CASSYPGQGENTEAFF.

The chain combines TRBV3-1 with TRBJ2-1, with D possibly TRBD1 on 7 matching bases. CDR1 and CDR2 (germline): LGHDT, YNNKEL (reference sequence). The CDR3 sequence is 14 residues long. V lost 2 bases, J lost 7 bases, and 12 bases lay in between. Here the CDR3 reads CASSQSGGRNEQFF. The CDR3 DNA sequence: TGTGCCAGCAGCCAATCAGGGGGGCGGAATGAGCAGTTCTTC.

The CDR3 sequence is CASSSGLGPYNEQFF. The CDR3 region has the DNA TGTGCCAGCAGTTCCGGCCTTGGACCCTACAATGAGCAGTTCTTC. V and J are TRBV6-5 and TRBJ2-1, with D unresolved. This CDR3 is built from 15 residues. CDR1 MNHEY and CDR2 SVGAGI come from the germline V gene. Trimming pared 4 bases from V and 2 bases from J, leaving 12 bases between.

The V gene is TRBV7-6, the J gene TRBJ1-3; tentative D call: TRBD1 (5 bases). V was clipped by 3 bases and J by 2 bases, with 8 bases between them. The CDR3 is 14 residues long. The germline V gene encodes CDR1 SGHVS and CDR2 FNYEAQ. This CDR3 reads CASSFGAAGNTIYF. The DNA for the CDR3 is TGTGCCAGCAGCTTCGGGGCAGCTGGAAACACCATATATTTT.

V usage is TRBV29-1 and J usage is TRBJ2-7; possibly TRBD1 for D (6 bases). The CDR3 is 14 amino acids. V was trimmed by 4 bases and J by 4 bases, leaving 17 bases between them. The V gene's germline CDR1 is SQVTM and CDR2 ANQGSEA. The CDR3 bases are TGCAGCGTTGTCGGTTGGCAGGGGTTGTACGAGCAGTACTTC. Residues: CSVVGWQGLYEQYF.

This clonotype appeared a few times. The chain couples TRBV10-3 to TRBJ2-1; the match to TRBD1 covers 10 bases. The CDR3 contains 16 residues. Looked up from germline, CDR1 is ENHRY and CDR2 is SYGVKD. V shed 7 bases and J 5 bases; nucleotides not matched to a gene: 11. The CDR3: CAITPNLGTGDNEQFF. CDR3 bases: TGTGCCATCACGCCGAACCTCGGGACAGGGGACAATGAGCAGTTCTTC.

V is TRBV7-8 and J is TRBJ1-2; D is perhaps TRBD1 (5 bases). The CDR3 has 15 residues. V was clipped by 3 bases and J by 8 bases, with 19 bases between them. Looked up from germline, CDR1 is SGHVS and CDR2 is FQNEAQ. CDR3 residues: CASSLISGTFDGYTF. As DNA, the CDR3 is TGTGCCAGCAGCTTGATATCTGGGACCTTCGACGGCTACACCTTC.

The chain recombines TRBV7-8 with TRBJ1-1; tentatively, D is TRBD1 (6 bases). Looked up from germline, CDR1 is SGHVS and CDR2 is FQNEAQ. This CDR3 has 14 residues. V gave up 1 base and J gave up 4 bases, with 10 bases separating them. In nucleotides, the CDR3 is TGTGCCAGCAGCTTAGACAGGGACGCCACTGAAGCTTTCTTT. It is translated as CASSLDRDATEAFF.

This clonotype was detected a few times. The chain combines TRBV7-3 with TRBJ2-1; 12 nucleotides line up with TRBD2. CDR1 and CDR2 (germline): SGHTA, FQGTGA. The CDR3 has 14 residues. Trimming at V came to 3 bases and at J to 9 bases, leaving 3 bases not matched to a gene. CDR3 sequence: CASSLLAGGGEQFF. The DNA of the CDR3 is TGTGCCAGCAGCTTGCTAGCGGGAGGGGGTGAGCAGTTCTTC. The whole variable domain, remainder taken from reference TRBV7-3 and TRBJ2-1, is GAGVSQTPSNKVTEKGKYVELRCDPISGHTALYWYRQSLGQGPEFLIYFQGTGAADDSGLPNDRFFAVRPEGSVSTLKIQRTERGDSAVYLCASSLLAGGGEQFFGPGTRLTVL.

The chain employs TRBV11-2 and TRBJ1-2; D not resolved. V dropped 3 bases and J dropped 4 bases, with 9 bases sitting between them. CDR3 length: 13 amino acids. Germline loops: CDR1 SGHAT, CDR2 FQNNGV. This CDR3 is CASSLVGPYGYTF. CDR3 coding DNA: TGTGCCAGCAGCTTGGTAGGGCCCTATGGCTACACCTTC.

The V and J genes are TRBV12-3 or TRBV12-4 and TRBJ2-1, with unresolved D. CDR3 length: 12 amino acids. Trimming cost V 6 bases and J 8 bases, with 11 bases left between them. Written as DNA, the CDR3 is TGTGCCAGCAGCACCGCGCCAGATGAGCAGTTCTTC. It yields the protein CASSTAPDEQFF.